This entry lists 26 T cell receptor beta chains sequenced from one sample in a study of beta chain features in type 1 diabetes (dated by TCRdb to the late 2010s). Receptors were amplified or captured by the immunoSEQ multiplex PCR assay. All of the isolated RNA was reverse transcribed with the High Capacity cDNA Reverse Transcription Kit, so expressed TCRB transcripts were sequenced. TCRdb took this table from immuneACCESS and kept in-frame rearrangements with V and J called. Such tables lack part of the clones; where checked against another copy, unresolved V genes explain under half of the gap, and the rest is unexplained. For this sample there are hundreds of thousands of clones; roughly 12% appear just once. In total, the top ten clones hold approximately 0.015% of the sample. Sequencing input: naive CD4+ T cells from blood. The sample's cell subset or site label is to be understood as: true naive CD4+ T cells. The receptors derive from a man younger than 35 in good health.

The chain joins TRBV30 to TRBJ1-4; 7 bases align to TRBD1. Looked up from germline, CDR1 is GTSNPN and CDR2 is SVGIG (reference sequence). The V gene end was trimmed by 5 bases and the J gene end by 8 bases; junction bases not matched to a gene: 8. CDR3 size: 13 residues. The CDR3 loop is CAWDQGDGEKLFF. For the CDR3, the DNA is TGTGCCTGGGACCAGGGGGACGGGGAAAAACTGTTTTTT.

The V gene is TRBV30, the J gene TRBJ2-5, with 9 bases fitting TRBD1. J lost 6 bases, V lost 3 bases, and 8 bases had no gene match. Germline V gene lookup returns CDR1 GTSNPN and CDR2 SVGIG (reference sequence). This CDR3 spans 14 amino acids. The CDR3 is CAWSVTGGVQTQYF. The CDR3 DNA reads TGTGCCTGGAGCGTTACAGGGGGCGTGCAGACCCAGTACTTC.

This clone came up a few times. V gene TRBV2 combines with J gene TRBJ2-3; 9 positions match TRBD1. The CDR3 runs 12 residues. The germline V gene has CDR1 SNHLY and CDR2 FYNNEI. With V trimmed by 6 bases and J by 5 bases, 0 bases remained unmatched. The CDR3 DNA sequence: TGTGCCAGCAGGGACAGGGGAGATACGCAGTATTTT. Protein sequence: CASRDRGDTQYF.

The V gene is TRBV7-2, the J gene TRBJ2-7, with TRBD2 as a possible D gene (6 bases). Trimming cost V 6 bases and J 0 bases, with 15 bases left between them. The CDR3 consists of 15 residues. The V gene's germline CDR1 is SGHTA and CDR2 FQGNSA. For the CDR3, the DNA is TGTGCCAGCAGGGGAGGCATAGGGGTCTCCTACGAGCAGTACTTC. This translates into CASRGGIGVSYEQYF. Complete variable domain (other parts from reference TRBV7-2 and TRBJ2-7): GAGVSQSPSNKVTEKGKDVELRCDPISGHTALYWYRQSLGQGLEFLIYFQGNSAPDKSGLPSDRFSAERTGGSVSTLTIQRTQQEDSAVYLCASRGGIGVSYEQYFGPGTRLTVT.

This clone was observed a few times. CDR3 nucleotide sequence: TGTGCCAGCACCCCGCGGACAGCTAAAGAGACCCAGTACTTC. Protein: CASTPRTAKETQYF. The genes are TRBV18 and TRBJ2-5; possibly TRBD1 for D (6 bases). V was pared by 8 bases and J by 3 bases, with 16 bases between. This CDR3 region has 14 residues. Per the germline V gene, CDR1 is KGHSH and CDR2 is LQKENI.

The gene calls are TRBV27 and TRBJ1-2, with D possibly TRBD1 on 5 matching bases. The V gene's germline CDR1 is MNHEY and CDR2 SMNVEV (reference sequence). CDR3 length equals 13 residues. V lost 9 bases and J lost 4, with 15 bases in between. CDR3 nucleotide sequence: TGTGCCAGTCGCCCGGGGGTCGGCTATGGCTACACCTTC. This encodes CASRPGVGYGYTF.

J is TRBJ2-5 and V is TRBV7-2, with 8 bases lining up with TRBD2. The CDR3 sequence is 15 residues long. Germline V gene sequence: CDR1 SGHTA, CDR2 FQGNSA. J was trimmed by 5 bases and V by 5 bases; bases with no gene match: 10. CDR3 region: CASSPFGGGGETQYF. In DNA, the CDR3 is TGTGCCAGCAGCCCTTTCGGGGGGGGTGGGGAGACCCAGTACTTC.

The J gene is TRBJ2-6, the V gene TRBV27, with unresolved D. The CDR3 extends over 17 amino acids. V was clipped by 7 bases and J by 0 bases, with 16 bases between them. Germline CDR1 reads MNHEY; CDR2 reads SMNVEV (reference sequence). The CDR3 reads CASTGQSILSGANVLTF. Here the CDR3 DNA reads TGTGCCAGCACTGGCCAATCGATCCTCTCTGGGGCCAACGTCCTGACTTTC.

This chain connects TRBV11-1 to TRBJ2-5, with 13 bases matching TRBD2. Per the germline V gene, CDR1 is SGHAT and CDR2 is FQDESV (reference sequence). The CDR3 spans 15 residues. Germline trimming cut 5 bases from V and 5 bases from J; bases unmatched to any gene: 5. The CDR3 DNA follows: TGTGCCAGCAGCACAACTAGCGGGGGGGCGGAGACCCAGTACTTC. This encodes CASSTTSGGAETQYF.

The rearrangement uses TRBV5-1 and TRBJ2-7, with TRBD1 identical over 8 bases. The CDR3 extends over 12 amino acids. The germline CDR1 and CDR2 sequences are SGHRS and YFSETQ. The V segment lost 4 bases and the J segment 10 bases; nucleotides outside the gene matches: 7. CDR3 amino acids: CASSLGQGGQYF. CDR3 bases: TGCGCCAGCAGCCTAGGACAGGGCGGTCAGTACTTC.

This rearrangement joins TRBV11-1 to TRBJ2-1; TRBD2 matches 8 bases. This CDR3 is built from 15 residues. CDR1 and CDR2 (germline): SGHAT, FQDESV (reference sequence). V lost 2 bases and J lost 13; bases outside the gene matches: 13. CDR3 in amino acids: CASSLLAGTPQYQFF. CDR3 nucleotides: TGTGCCAGCAGCTTATTAGCGGGGACACCCCAATATCAGTTCTTC.

The chain carries TRBV7-6 and TRBJ2-7; 10 nucleotides agree with TRBD2. CDR1 and CDR2 (germline): SGHVS, FNYEAQ. V shed 4 bases and J 4 bases; nucleotides not matched to a gene: 7. The CDR3 sequence is 15 residues long. The CDR3 region is CASSSGLADTYEQYF. The CDR3 DNA follows: TGTGCCAGCAGCTCCGGACTAGCGGACACGTACGAGCAGTACTTC.

The V and J genes are TRBV18 and TRBJ1-1; D is undetermined. Trimming cost V 6 bases and J 5 bases, with 16 bases left between them. The CDR3 is made up of 14 amino acids. CDR1 and CDR2 (germline): KGHSH, LQKENI. The CDR3 DNA reads TGTGCCAGCTCCCCGGACTCCCTGAGGACTGAAGCTTTCTTT. Its protein is CASSPDSLRTEAFF.

This clone has a handful of counts. The chain links TRBV7-2 to TRBJ1-2; unclear D gene. The CDR3 consists of 14 residues. V was pared by 4 bases and J by 2 bases, with 11 bases between. From germline, CDR1 is SGHTA and CDR2 FQGNSA. This CDR3 reads CASSSIVINYGYTF. The CDR3 DNA reads as TGTGCCAGCAGCTCTATTGTTATCAACTATGGCTACACCTTC.

This clone was detected only a few times. The genes are TRBV7-9 and TRBJ2-1, with 14 bases aligning to TRBD2. CDR3 length: 13 amino acids. Looked up from germline, CDR1 is SEHNR and CDR2 is FQNEAQ (reference sequence). V was pared by 8 bases and J by 12 bases, with 6 bases of the junction left unmatched. The CDR3 here is CASGGLAGEGQFF. In nucleotides, the CDR3 is TGTGCCAGCGGGGGACTAGCGGGGGAAGGGCAGTTCTTC.

This clone was detected a few times. The chain links TRBV29-1 to TRBJ2-1; possibly TRBD2 for D (5 bases). V was clipped by 5 bases and J by 6 bases, with 17 bases between them. This CDR3 has 14 amino acids. The germline gives CDR1 SQVTM, CDR2 ANQGSEA. In DNA form, the CDR3 reads TGCAGCGTTAGGGTCAGGCTAGCCTCCAATGAGCAGTTCTTC. Its translation is CSVRVRLASNEQFF.

This clone came up a few times. The V call is TRBV27, the J call TRBJ1-2; 7 nucleotides agree with TRBD1. CDR1 and CDR2 (germline): MNHEY, SMNVEV (reference sequence). The CDR3 has 18 amino acids. Losses at the gene ends were 1 base for V and 4 bases for J; bases not matched to a gene: 15. CDR3 in amino acids: CASSLLYRGPQGGYGYTF. The CDR3 nucleotides are TGTGCCAGCAGTTTATTGTACAGGGGCCCCCAGGGGGGCTATGGCTACACCTTC.

This clone appeared a few times. This sequence joins TRBV7-3 and TRBJ2-1; TRBD1 might be the D (5 bases). V was trimmed by 5 bases and J by 4 bases, leaving 9 bases between them. The CDR3 loop spans 13 amino acids. Germline CDR1 and CDR2: SGHTA and FQGTGA. The CDR3 DNA sequence: TGTGCCAGCAGCCAATCAGGGTACAATGAGCAGTTCTTC. This gives the protein CASSQSGYNEQFF.

The rearrangement joins TRBV13 to TRBJ2-1; TRBD2 matches at 9 bases. Germline CDR1 is PRHDT and CDR2 is FYEKMQ (reference sequence). CDR3 length equals 16 residues. J gave up 4 bases and V 1 base, and 5 bases lay outside the gene matches. CDR3 sequence: CASSLDLAGFYNEQFF. DNA for the CDR3: TGTGCCAGCAGCTTAGACCTAGCGGGGTTTTACAATGAGCAGTTCTTC.

The chain has TRBV4-2 and TRBJ2-7; 7 bases map to TRBD2. Germline V CDR1 and CDR2: LGHNA, YNFKEQ. The CDR3 is 15 amino acids. Trimming at V came to 5 bases and at J to 5 bases, leaving 12 bases not matched to a gene. The CDR3 coding sequence is TGTGCCAGCAGCGTTGGTGGCGGGAGTGTCGACGAGCAGTACTTC. Translating gives CASSVGGGSVDEQYF.

The table lists this clone with a few counts. The chain has TRBV11-1 and TRBJ2-2; TRBD1 aligns across 7 bases. CDR3 size: 13 residues. Trimming at V came to 7 bases and at J to 2 bases, leaving 1 base not matched to a gene. Germline V gene sequence: CDR1 SGHAT, CDR2 FQDESV (reference sequence). For the CDR3, the DNA is TGTGCCAGCACAGGGGGAAACACCGGGGAGCTGTTTTTT. It yields the protein CASTGGNTGELFF.

J is TRBJ2-2 and V is TRBV9; D unresolved. The V end lost 2 bases, the J end lost 7 bases, and 9 bases lay between the germline ends. The CDR3 consists of 13 residues. Germline values: CDR1 SGDLS, CDR2 YYNGEE. CDR3 sequence reads: CASSVHFGGELFF. The CDR3 DNA reads TGTGCCAGCAGCGTGCATTTCGGCGGGGAGCTGTTTTTT.

In this sample, this clone turned up a few times. The J gene is TRBJ2-7, the V gene TRBV7-9; tentative D call: TRBD2 (5 bases). V dropped 1 base and J dropped 4 bases, with 14 bases sitting between them. CDR3 length: 15 residues. Germline CDR1 is SEHNR and CDR2 is FQNEAQ (reference sequence). The CDR3 nucleotides read TGTGCCAGCAGCTTAGGGTCTAGCAGGAGTTACGAGCAGTACTTC. It encodes CASSLGSSRSYEQYF.

The CDR3 reads CASSFSGDGYTF. CDR3 bases: TGTGCCAGCAGTTTCTCAGGGGATGGCTACACCTTC. V is TRBV27 and J is TRBJ1-2; D is perhaps TRBD1 (6 bases). V was trimmed by 3 bases and J by 6 bases, leaving 8 bases between them. CDR3 length: 12 amino acids. The germline V gene encodes CDR1 MNHEY and CDR2 SMNVEV (reference sequence).

The chain is built from TRBV9 and TRBJ2-3, with 8 bases aligning to TRBD2. V was clipped by 2 bases and J by 5 bases; unmatched bases: 7. The CDR3 runs 15 residues. Germline V CDR1 and CDR2: SGDLS, YYNGEE. CDR3 DNA sequence: TGTGCCAGCAGCGTCGGGACTAGGGGAGTAGATACGCAGTATTTT. Translated: CASSVGTRGVDTQYF.

V and J are TRBV7-9 and TRBJ2-7; the match to TRBD1 covers 9 bases. V lost 3 bases to trimming and J lost 4 bases; unmatched junction nucleotides: 4. The V gene's germline CDR1 is SEHNR and CDR2 FQNEAQ (reference sequence). The CDR3 totals 14 residues. CDR3 in amino acids: CASSFTGTGYEQYF. The CDR3, as DNA: TGTGCCAGCAGCTTTACCGGGACAGGGTACGAGCAGTACTTC. Looking up the rest from reference TRBV7-9 and TRBJ2-7 gives the full variable domain: DTGVSQNPRHKITKRGQNVTFRCDPISEHNRLYWYRQTLGQGPEFLTYFQNEAQLEKSRLLSDRFSAERPKGSFSTLEIQRTEQGDSAMYLCASSFTGTGYEQYFGPGTRLTVT.